This TCR beta chain was observed in a study of early T cells in non-severe SARS-CoV-2 infection. Background on the study: With bulk RNA from unsorted whole blood as input, sequencing yielded unpaired chains.

This clonotype was recorded many times. Its matching antigen is unknown. The study's findings and limits: Sequences matched to VDJdb favored anti-spike CD8 responses, while private and CD4 specificities were missed.

Attached unique molecular identifiers marked individual cDNA molecules. TCRdb called the 5' RACE reads again in MiXCR, with one record for every CDR3 protein. The table lists tens of thousands of distinct CDR3 sequences, 20% to 25% of them singletons, with 16% in the top ten. Specimen: whole blood, collected at baseline. The source of this sequence is an adult who was a healthcare worker with PCR-confirmed SARS-CoV-2 infection or an uninfected control (not recorded which).

The CDR3 DNA follows: TGTGCCAGCACCCAAAGCCGGAGGTACAATTCACCCCTCCACTTT. It specifies CASTQSRRYNSPLHF. The V and J genes are TRBV12-3 or TRBV12-4 and TRBJ1-6; D gene unclear. The CDR3 runs 15 residues. V was trimmed by 7 bases and J by 7 bases, leaving 17 bases between them.